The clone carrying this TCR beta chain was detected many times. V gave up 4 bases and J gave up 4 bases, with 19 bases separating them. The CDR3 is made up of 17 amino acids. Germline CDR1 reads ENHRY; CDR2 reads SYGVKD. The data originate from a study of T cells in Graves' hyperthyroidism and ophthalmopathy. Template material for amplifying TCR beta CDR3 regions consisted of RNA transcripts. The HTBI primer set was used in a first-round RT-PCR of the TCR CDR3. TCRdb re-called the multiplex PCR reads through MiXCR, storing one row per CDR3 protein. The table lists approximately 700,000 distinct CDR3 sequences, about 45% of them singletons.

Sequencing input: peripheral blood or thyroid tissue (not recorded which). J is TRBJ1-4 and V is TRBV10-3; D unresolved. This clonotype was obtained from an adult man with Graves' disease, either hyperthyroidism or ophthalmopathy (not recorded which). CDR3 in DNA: TGTGCCATCAGTGGGGGTCACCTTGCCGGGAGTAATGAAAAACTGTTTTTT. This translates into CAISGGHLAGSNEKLFF.